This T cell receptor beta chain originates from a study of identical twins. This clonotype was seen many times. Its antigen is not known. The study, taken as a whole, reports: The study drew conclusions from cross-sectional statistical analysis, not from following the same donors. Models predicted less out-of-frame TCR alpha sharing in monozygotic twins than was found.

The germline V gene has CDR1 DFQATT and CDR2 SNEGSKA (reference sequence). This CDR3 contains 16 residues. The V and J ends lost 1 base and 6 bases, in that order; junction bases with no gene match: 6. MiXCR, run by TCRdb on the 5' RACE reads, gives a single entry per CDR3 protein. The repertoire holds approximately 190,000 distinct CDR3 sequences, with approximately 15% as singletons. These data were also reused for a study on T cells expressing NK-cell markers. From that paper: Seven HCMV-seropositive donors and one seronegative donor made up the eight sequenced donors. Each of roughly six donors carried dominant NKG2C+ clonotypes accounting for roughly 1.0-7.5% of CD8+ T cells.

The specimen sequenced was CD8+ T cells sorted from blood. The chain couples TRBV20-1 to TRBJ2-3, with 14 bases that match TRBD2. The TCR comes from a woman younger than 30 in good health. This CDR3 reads CSARGGTSGGRDTQYF. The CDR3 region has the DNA TGCAGTGCTAGAGGGGGGACTAGCGGGGGACGGGATACGCAGTATTTT.